These 22 T cell receptor beta chains came from one sample sequenced in a study of post-analysis software for immune sequencing data. Study-wide points: Comparison of patients with controls showed five TRBV segments more frequent in patients, TRBV5-6, TRBV5-1 and TRBV20-1 among them.

Which antigens these TCRs recognize remains unknown. Every TCR beta cDNA library bore unique molecular identifiers. In TCRdb, the PCR reads were re-called with MiXCR into one record per CDR3 protein. In the table there are 500,000 to 600,000 distinct CDR3 sequences, roughly two fifths of which are singletons. The sequenced sample was blood. These receptors were taken from a girl aged 10 to 17 with multiple sclerosis.

J is TRBJ2-6 and V is TRBV6-2 or TRBV6-3; D gene ambiguous. The CDR3 is 18 amino acids. Germline V gene lookup returns CDR1 MNHEY and CDR2 SVGEGT. The V and J ends lost 5 bases and 0 bases respectively, with 17 bases between them. DNA of the CDR3: TGTGCCAGCAGTCCCCGTTTCATATCACTCTCTGGGGCCAACGTCCTGACTTTC. It encodes CASSPRFISLSGANVLTF.

The J gene is TRBJ2-7, the V gene TRBV5-1, with 8 bases identical to TRBD1. V was pared by 0 bases and J by 2 bases, with 4 bases of the junction left unmatched. In germline, CDR1 is SGHRS, CDR2 YFSETQ. The CDR3 covers 15 residues. CDR3 loop: CASSLGAGGTYEQYF. DNA for the CDR3: TGCGCCAGCAGCTTGGGGGCAGGGGGCACCTACGAGCAGTACTTC.

This rearrangement joins TRBV9 to TRBJ2-1; TRBD2 matches at 8 bases. CDR3 length: 15 amino acids. Germline V gene lookup returns CDR1 SGDLS and CDR2 YYNGEE. Unmatched junction bases numbered 4, after V lost 1 base and J lost 4 bases. The CDR3 region is CASSVSASGYNEQFF. The CDR3 DNA reads as TGTGCCAGCAGCGTATCGGCTAGCGGGTACAATGAGCAGTTCTTC.

In its sample, this clonotype was seen once. The V call is TRBV2, the J call TRBJ2-6, with D perhaps matching TRBD1 (6 bases). Germline V gene sequence: CDR1 SNHLY, CDR2 FYNNEI. The CDR3 has 14 residues. V lost 6 bases and J 2 bases, leaving 8 bases between the germline ends. CDR3 amino acids: CASSDRTGANVLTF. The CDR3 coding sequence is TGTGCCAGCAGCGACAGGACTGGGGCCAACGTCCTGACTTTC.

The chain uses TRBV12-3 or TRBV12-4 and TRBJ1-5; D possibly corresponds to TRBD1 (6 bases). The CDR3 sequence is 12 residues long. Between the trimmed V and J ends, which lost 7 bases and 4 bases, there was a span of 8 bases. CDR3 sequence: CASNDRNQPQHF. CDR3 sequence (DNA): TGTGCCAGCAATGACAGGAATCAGCCCCAGCATTTT.

The V call is TRBV20-1, the J call TRBJ2-1; TRBD2 matches at 8 bases. CDR1 DFQATT and CDR2 SNEGSKA come from the germline V gene (reference sequence). V gave up 0 bases and J gave up 3 bases; unmatched junction bases: 7. The CDR3 is 16 amino acids. The CDR3 loop is CSARDRAGVNYNEQFF. For the CDR3, the DNA is TGCAGTGCTAGAGATAGAGCGGGAGTAAACTACAATGAGCAGTTCTTC.

The chain carries TRBV15 and TRBJ2-7; 8 positions agree with TRBD2. The germline V gene has CDR1 LNHNV and CDR2 YYDKDF (reference sequence). The CDR3 covers 13 residues. J lost 2 bases, V lost 8 bases, and 5 bases had no gene match. The DNA for the CDR3 is TGTGCCACCTCGAGCGGGGGAACCTACGAGCAGTACTTC. Residues: CATSSGGTYEQYF. Drawing the rest from reference TRBV15 and TRBJ2-7, the complete variable domain is DAMVIQNPRYQVTQFGKPVTLSCSQTLNHNVMYWYQQKSSQAPKLLFHYYDKDFNNEADTPDNFQSRRPNTSFCFLDIRSPGLGDTAMYLCATSSGGTYEQYFGPGTRLTVT.

This chain uses TRBV29-1 with TRBJ2-1; possible D gene TRBD2, 6 bases. The CDR3 consists of 14 residues. Germline V gene data show CDR1 as SQVTM and CDR2 as ANQGSEA. The V end lost 2 bases, the J end lost 7 bases, and 15 bases lay between the germline ends. The CDR3 bases are TGCAGCGTTGAAAGGCGACTAGTGGGAAATGAGCAGTTCTTC. It translates to CSVERRLVGNEQFF.

J is TRBJ2-1 and V is TRBV12-3 or TRBV12-4, with D perhaps matching TRBD1 (5 bases). The CDR3 has 15 residues. The V end was cut by 4 bases, the J end by 8 bases, with 18 bases between. For the CDR3, the DNA is TGTGCCAGCAGTTATCCGGGCGGACAACGGGATGAGCAGTTCTTC. Protein: CASSYPGGQRDEQFF.

The CDR3 DNA is TGTGCCACCAGTGGGGCTAGCGGGGGGGCCCATGAGCAGTTCTTC. It specifies CATSGASGGAHEQFF. The chain combines TRBV24-1 with TRBJ2-1; TRBD2 matches 12 bases. The CDR3 contains 15 residues. Germline loops: CDR1 KGHDR, CDR2 SFDVKD. With 5 bases clipped from V and 8 bases from J, the junction kept 6 bases outside the gene matches.

This chain joins TRBV12-3 or TRBV12-4 and TRBJ1-1; no clear D. V lost 4 bases, J lost 2 bases, and 11 bases lay in between. The CDR3 sequence is 14 residues long. CDR3 residues: CASSSADTNTEAFF. CDR3 coding DNA: TGTGCCAGCAGTTCGGCTGACACTAACACTGAAGCTTTCTTT.

The chain carries TRBV6-5 and TRBJ2-6; 7 nucleotides agree with TRBD2. This CDR3 comprises 16 residues. The germline V gene has CDR1 MNHEY and CDR2 SVGAGI. V lost 2 bases and J lost 4; bases outside the gene matches: 5. In nucleotides, the CDR3 is TGTGCCAGCAGTTACGGGGGAGGGATCGGGGCCAACGTCCTGACTTTC. It is translated as CASSYGGGIGANVLTF.

The chain combines TRBV20-1 with TRBJ2-3; 7 bases align to TRBD2. Germline loops: CDR1 DFQATT, CDR2 SNEGSKA (reference sequence). The CDR3 is 14 residues long. The ends lost 6 bases at V and 0 bases at J; junction bases unmatched: 6. DNA for the CDR3: TGCAGTGCCCTCTCTAGCGGTAGCACAGATACGCAGTATTTT. It is translated as CSALSSGSTDTQYF.

The chain recombines TRBV2 with TRBJ2-1; possible D gene TRBD1, 6 bases. The length of the CDR3 is 12 residues. Germline CDR1 SNHLY, CDR2 FYNNEI. Trimming pared 6 bases from V and 8 bases from J, leaving 11 bases between. Here the CDR3 reads CASRQGGDEQFF. The CDR3 DNA reads as TGTGCCAGCAGACAGGGCGGCGATGAGCAGTTCTTC.

This clonotype was seen a handful of times. V and J are TRBV6-6 and TRBJ2-7, with a tentative D call TRBD1 (5 bases). Trimming cost V 7 bases and J 0 bases, with 19 bases left between them. The CDR3 is 16 residues long. Germline loops: CDR1 MNHNY, CDR2 SVGAGI (reference sequence). For the CDR3, the DNA is TGTGCCAGCACCAATTCACGACAGCTCAGCTCCTACGAGCAGTACTTC. Protein: CASTNSRQLSSYEQYF.

The CDR3 protein is CASSHQSMGSEAFF. The CDR3 DNA reads as TGTGCCAGCAGCCATCAATCCATGGGCAGCGAAGCTTTCTTT. The V and J genes are TRBV7-9 and TRBJ1-1; D unresolved. CDR3 length: 14 residues. Between the trimmed V and J ends, which lost 5 bases and 8 bases, there was a span of 18 bases. Germline CDR1 SEHNR, CDR2 FQNEAQ (reference sequence).

The V and J genes are TRBV5-5 and TRBJ1-1; TRBD1 matches at 7 bases. Germline values: CDR1 SGHKS, CDR2 YYEKEE (reference sequence). The V segment lost 0 bases and the J segment 3 bases; nucleotides outside the gene matches: 8. The CDR3 covers 16 residues. The CDR3 protein is CASSLGFGRGDTEAFF. CDR3 coding DNA: TGTGCCAGCAGCTTGGGTTTCGGCAGGGGGGACACTGAAGCTTTCTTT.

The chain employs TRBV7-6 and TRBJ2-3; 7 nucleotides agree with TRBD2. J gave up 1 base and V 6 bases, and 7 bases lay outside the gene matches. Per the germline V gene, CDR1 is SGHVS and CDR2 is FNYEAQ. The CDR3 is made up of 15 amino acids. The CDR3 DNA follows: TGTGCCAGCAGGGAACTAGCGTTTCGCACAGATACGCAGTATTTT. Its translation is CASRELAFRTDTQYF.

This clonotype was counted a few times. The chain carries TRBV24-1 and TRBJ2-3; D gene uncertain. The V gene lost 7 bases and the J gene lost 6 bases, with 7 bases spanning the gap. The CDR3 has 11 residues. Germline CDR1 reads KGHDR; CDR2 reads SFDVKD. CDR3 sequence (DNA): TGTGCCACCAGCACCGGGGATACGCAGTATTTT. Protein: CATSTGDTQYF.

The chain employs TRBV6-1 and TRBJ2-7; 10 positions agree with TRBD1. Germline loops: CDR1 MNHNS, CDR2 SASEGT. The trim removed 4 bases at V and 6 bases at J, leaving 9 bases unmatched. This CDR3 region has 15 residues. The CDR3 is CASSAGTGVPGEQYF. Written as DNA, the CDR3 is TGTGCCAGCAGTGCCGGGACAGGGGTCCCAGGCGAGCAGTACTTC.

The chain links TRBV7-3 to TRBJ2-3, with unresolved D. Germline V lookup: CDR1 SGHTA, CDR2 FQGTGA. The CDR3 runs 14 residues. V shed 2 bases and J shed 6 bases, with 12 bases lying between them. The CDR3 is CASSLFGSMDTQYF. CDR3 DNA sequence: TGTGCCAGCAGCTTATTCGGGTCTATGGATACGCAGTATTTT.

This clonotype showed up just a few times. The chain employs TRBV7-9 and TRBJ2-7; 7 bases match TRBD1. Looked up from germline, CDR1 is SEHNR and CDR2 is FQNEAQ (reference sequence). J gave up 3 bases and V 5 bases, and 10 bases lay outside the gene matches. The CDR3 consists of 15 residues. The CDR3 DNA is TGTGCCAGCAGCGGAGGAGCAGGGGGTTACTACGAGCAGTACTTC. This translates into CASSGGAGGYYEQYF.